Presented here are 8 T cell receptor beta chains from one specimen sequenced in a study of blood T cell repertoires in COVID-19. Sequencing was performed with immunoSEQ multiplex PCR; in TCRdb, only in-frame clones are kept and a portion is missing. This table holds over 30,000 clones, 75% found once. Sequences were obtained from peripheral blood. The origin of the receptors is a man older than 75 with active or convalescent COVID-19.

In this sample, this clone turned up a few times. This rearrangement joins TRBV19 to TRBJ2-1, with 7 nucleotides matching TRBD2. The CDR3 is made up of 14 amino acids. V lost 3 bases and J lost 7; bases outside the gene matches: 6. CDR1 LNHDA and CDR2 SQIVND come from the germline V gene (reference sequence). The CDR3 region has the DNA TGTGCCAGTAGTATTGGCGGGAGTAGGAATGAGCAGTTCTTC. It is translated as CASSIGGSRNEQFF.

The gene calls are TRBV2 and TRBJ2-4; 12 bases map to TRBD1. CDR3 length: 20 residues. V lost 3 bases and J lost 1; bases outside the gene matches: 13. Germline CDR1 is SNHLY and CDR2 is FYNNEI. The CDR3 spells CASSDVPGQGAKAAKNIQYF. In nucleotides, the CDR3 is TGTGCCAGCAGTGACGTACCGGGACAGGGGGCAAAAGCGGCCAAAAACATTCAGTACTTC. The full variable domain, in which reference TRBV2 and TRBJ2-4 provide the parts outside the CDR3, is EPEVTQTPSHQVTQMGQEVILRCVPISNHLYFYWYRQILGQKVEFLVSFYNNEISEKSEIFDDQFSVERPDGSNFTLKIRSTKLEDSAMYFCASSDVPGQGAKAAKNIQYFGAGTRLSVL.

This clone is medium-sized. The chain is built from TRBV29-1 and TRBJ2-7, with 10 bases aligning to TRBD2. Germline CDR1 SQVTM, CDR2 ANQGSEA. This CDR3 comprises 18 residues. V gave up 3 bases and J gave up 2 bases; unmatched junction bases: 16. CDR3 residues: CSVDSPASGRLSTYEQYF. The CDR3 DNA follows: TGCAGCGTTGATTCGCCGGCTAGCGGGAGACTCTCCACCTACGAGCAGTACTTC.

This chain links TRBV2 with TRBJ2-7; D is ambiguous. The CDR3 covers 12 residues. The germline V gene encodes CDR1 SNHLY and CDR2 FYNNEI. The germline V and J ends were trimmed by 11 bases and 9 bases, with 20 bases remaining between them. CDR3 sequence reads: CALIDTYERQYF. CDR3 nucleotide sequence: TGTGCCCTTATCGACACATACGAGAGGCAGTACTTC.

V is TRBV5-1 and J is TRBJ2-7, with TRBD1 identical over 10 bases. The CDR3 loop spans 15 amino acids. V was pared by 4 bases and J by 2 bases, with 6 bases of the junction left unmatched. Germline V lookup: CDR1 SGHRS, CDR2 YFSETQ. DNA for the CDR3: TGCGCCAGCAGCCCGTCCGGGACAGGGGCCTACGAGCAGTACTTC. Its translation: CASSPSGTGAYEQYF.

The CDR3 reads CASSMDRGLGTGELFF. In DNA, the CDR3 is TGTGCCAGCAGTATGGACAGGGGGCTTGGCACCGGGGAGCTGTTTTTT. This rearrangement joins TRBV6-6 to TRBJ2-2, with 11 bases identical to TRBD1. CDR1 is MNHNY and CDR2 is SVGAGI in the germline V gene (reference sequence). The CDR3 has 16 residues. Trimming took 5 bases from V and 4 from J; bases not matched to a gene: 6.

V is TRBV9 and J is TRBJ2-3, with D possibly matching TRBD2 (5 bases). The CDR3 covers 15 residues. Looked up from germline, CDR1 is SGDLS and CDR2 is YYNGEE. Trimming cost V 3 bases and J 6 bases, with 17 bases left between them. The CDR3 coding sequence is TGTGCCAGCAGCGCGACATCGTTTGGAGGCGATACGCAGTATTTT. Its protein product is CASSATSFGGDTQYF.

The table lists this clone with a few counts. This rearrangement joins TRBV14 to TRBJ2-7, with TRBD1 as a possible D gene (7 bases). The ends were cut back, 7 bases at V and 1 base at J, with 14 bases in the middle. Germline V gene data show CDR1 as SGHDN and CDR2 as FVKESK. There are 14 residues in the CDR3. Here the CDR3 reads CASTPTGRSYEQYF. DNA for the CDR3: TGTGCCAGCACGCCGACAGGGAGGTCCTACGAGCAGTACTTC. Full variable domain (outside the CDR3, taken from reference TRBV14 and TRBJ2-7): EAGVTQFPSHSVIEKGQTVTLRCDPISGHDNLYWYRRVMGKEIKFLLHFVKESKQDESGMPNNRFLAERTGGTYSTLKVQPAELEDSGVYFCASTPTGRSYEQYFGPGTRLTVT.